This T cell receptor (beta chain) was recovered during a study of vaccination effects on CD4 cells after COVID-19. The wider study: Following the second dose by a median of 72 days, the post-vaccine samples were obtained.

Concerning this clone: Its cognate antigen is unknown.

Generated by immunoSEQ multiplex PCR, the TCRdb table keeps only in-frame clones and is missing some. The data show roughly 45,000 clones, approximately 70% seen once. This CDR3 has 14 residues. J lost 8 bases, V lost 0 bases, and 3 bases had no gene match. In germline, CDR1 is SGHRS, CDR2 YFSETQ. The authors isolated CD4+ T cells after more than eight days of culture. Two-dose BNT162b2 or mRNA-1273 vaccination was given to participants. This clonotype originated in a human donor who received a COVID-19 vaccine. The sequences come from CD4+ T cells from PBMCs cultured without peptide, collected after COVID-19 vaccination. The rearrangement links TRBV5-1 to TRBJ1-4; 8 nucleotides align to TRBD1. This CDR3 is CASSLDRGREKLFF. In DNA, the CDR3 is TGCGCCAGCAGCTTGGACAGGGGGAGGGAAAAACTGTTTTTT.